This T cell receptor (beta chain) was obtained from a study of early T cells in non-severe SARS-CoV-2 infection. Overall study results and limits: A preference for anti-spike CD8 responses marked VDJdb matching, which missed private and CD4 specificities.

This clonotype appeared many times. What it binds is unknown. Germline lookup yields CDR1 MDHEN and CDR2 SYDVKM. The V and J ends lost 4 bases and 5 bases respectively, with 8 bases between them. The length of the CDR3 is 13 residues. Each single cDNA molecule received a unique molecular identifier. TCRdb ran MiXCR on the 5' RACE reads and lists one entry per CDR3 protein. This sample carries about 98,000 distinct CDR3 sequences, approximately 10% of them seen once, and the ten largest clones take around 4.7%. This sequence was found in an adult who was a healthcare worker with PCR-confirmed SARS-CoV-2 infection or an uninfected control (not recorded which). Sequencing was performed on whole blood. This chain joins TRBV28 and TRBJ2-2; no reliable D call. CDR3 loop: CASSYERTGELFF. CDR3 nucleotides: TGTGCCAGCAGTTATGAAAGGACCGGGGAGCTGTTTTTT.